This TCR beta chain emerged from a study of T cell responses to AZD1222 COVID-19 vaccine. Produced via immunoSEQ multiplex PCR; TCRdb's table is partial and in-frame only. The data show roughly 140,000 clones, with over 90% seen just once and about 1.4% held by the top ten. As regards this clone: What it binds is unknown.

Study-wide findings and caveats: Spike was spanned by vaccine-associated CD4 TCRs, which were dominant at 160-218 and 743-854.

V was pared by 1 base and J by 4 bases, with 3 bases of the junction left unmatched. There are 15 residues in the CDR3. The germline V gene encodes CDR1 MGHRA and CDR2 YSYEKL. Sequencing was performed on peripheral blood, taken 28 days after the second AZD1222 dose. The source of this sequence is an adult who received the AZD1222 COVID-19 vaccine. This chain uses TRBV4-1 with TRBJ1-2; 10 bases are shared with TRBD1. The CDR3 nucleotides are TGCGCCAGCAGCCAAGGGGGGACAGGGGTCTATGGCTACACCTTC. Its translation: CASSQGGTGVYGYTF.